This passage covers 24 T cell receptor beta chains from one sample sequenced in a study of T cells in placental villitis. Sequencing used immunoSEQ v4. Some clones are missing from TCRdb's copy, which holds only in-frame ones; the method was immunoSEQ multiplex PCR. The sample includes 6,000 to 6,500 clones, about 77% of them seen just once. Sequencing was carried out using placental tissue containing maternal and fetal cells. Receptor source: a human patient with infectious villitis; the placental T cells may come from both mother and fetus.

The CDR3 reads CASSFYRHQETQYF. The CDR3 DNA follows: TGTGCCAGCAGCTTTTACAGGCACCAAGAGACCCAGTACTTC. The chain couples TRBV7-2 to TRBJ2-5, with D tentatively TRBD1 (5 bases). Deletions cut 3 bases from V and 0 bases from J, with 8 bases between. The CDR3 totals 14 residues. Germline V CDR1 and CDR2: SGHTA, FQGNSA.

The chain employs TRBV4-3 and TRBJ2-3; 8 bases align to TRBD2. V lost 0 bases, J lost 7 bases, and 15 bases stayed unmatched. CDR1 and CDR2 (germline): LGHNA, YSLEER. This CDR3 has 18 residues. The chain's CDR3 is CASSQDIGGAVVGNTQYF. The CDR3 DNA follows: TGCGCCAGCAGCCAAGATATCGGGGGGGCGGTTGTTGGGAATACGCAGTATTTT.

J is TRBJ2-1 and V is TRBV5-1; TRBD2 agrees at 9 bases. Germline-derived CDR1 and CDR2 are SGHRS and YFSETQ. Trimming at V came to 4 bases and at J to 6 bases, leaving 5 bases not matched to a gene. The CDR3 totals 14 residues. DNA for the CDR3: TGCGCCAGCAGCCCGACTAGCGGCCCCAATGAGCAGTTCTTC. Protein: CASSPTSGPNEQFF.

The V and J genes are TRBV29-1 and TRBJ2-7; D may be TRBD2 (6 bases). Germline values: CDR1 SQVTM, CDR2 ANQGSEA. The CDR3 totals 11 residues. Trimming shortened V by 4 bases and J by 6 bases, and 10 bases separated the two germline ends. DNA for the CDR3: TGCAGCGTTGCCCCCGGGAGCGAGCAGTACTTC. Its protein is CSVAPGSEQYF.

This clone was observed a handful of times. This specimen includes other DNA sequences encoding the same CDR3. V gene TRBV6-4 combines with J gene TRBJ2-5; possibly TRBD1 or TRBD2 for D (5 bases each). The CDR3 is made up of 15 amino acids. CDR1 and CDR2 from the germline V gene are MRHNA and SNTAGT. The V end lost 6 bases, the J end lost 2 bases, and 16 bases lay between the germline ends. CDR3: CASRATGRSQETQYF. In DNA, the CDR3 is TGTGCCAGCAGAGCTACGGGACGGTCACAAGAGACCCAGTACTTC.

This chain joins TRBV5-4 and TRBJ1-1; tentatively, D is TRBD1 (6 bases). V was cut by 4 bases and J by 4 bases, with 14 bases left in between. The CDR3 length is 14 residues. Germline CDR1 is SGHNT and CDR2 is YYREEE (reference sequence). CDR3 DNA: TGTGCCAGCAGCCTGGGCCCCAGGGGCACTGAAGCTTTCTTT. This translates into CASSLGPRGTEAFF.

The chain couples TRBV9 to TRBJ1-3; D not certain. Germline assignment: CDR1 SGDLS and CDR2 YYNGEE. The CDR3 has 16 residues. Trimming stripped 2 bases from V and 0 bases from J, with 12 bases between. CDR3 region: CASSVHPDSSGNTIYF. Written as DNA, the CDR3 is TGTGCCAGCAGCGTCCACCCCGATTCCTCTGGAAACACCATATATTTT.

The V and J genes are TRBV7-2 and TRBJ2-2, with TRBD1 matching over 10 bases. The CDR3 consists of 15 residues. Germline lookup yields CDR1 SGHTA and CDR2 FQGNSA. Losses at the gene ends were 5 bases for V and 3 bases for J; bases not matched to a gene: 3. CDR3 in amino acids: CASSADRGDTGELFF. The CDR3 bases are TGTGCCAGCAGCGCGGACAGGGGGGACACCGGGGAGCTGTTTTTT.

CDR3 sequence: CAISEWTANTGELFF. The CDR3 region has the DNA TGTGCCATCAGTGAGTGGACAGCGAACACCGGGGAGCTGTTTTTT. The V call is TRBV10-3, the J call TRBJ2-2; D possibly corresponds to TRBD1 (6 bases). The V end lost 1 base, the J end lost 0 bases, and 6 bases lay between the germline ends. The CDR3 extends over 15 amino acids. Per germline, CDR1 ENHRY and CDR2 SYGVKD.

The rearrangement links TRBV19 to TRBJ1-6; 9 bases align to TRBD1. CDR1 LNHDA and CDR2 SQIVND come from the germline V gene (reference sequence). J gave up 7 bases and V 7 bases, and 5 bases lay outside the gene matches. The CDR3 totals 14 residues. DNA of the CDR3: TGTGCCAGTAAGTGGGACAGGGTGAATTCACCCCTCCACTTT. This sequence encodes CASKWDRVNSPLHF. The full variable domain, its missing parts supplied by reference TRBV19 and TRBJ1-6, is DGGITQSPKYLFRKEGQNVTLSCEQNLNHDAMYWYRQDPGQGLRLIYYSQIVNDFQKGDIAEGYSVSREKKESFPLTVTSAQKNPTAFYLCASKWDRVNSPLHFGNGTRLTVT.

Regarding this clone: This CDR3 is also generated by other DNA sequences in the sample. The V and J genes are TRBV12-3 or TRBV12-4 and TRBJ1-1; weak D call: TRBD1 (5 bases). This CDR3 is built from 13 residues. Trimming removed 6 bases at V and 1 base at J, with 9 bases between. The CDR3 DNA reads as TGTGCCAGCAGCCTCCAGGGGAACACTGAAGCTTTCTTT. It is translated as CASSLQGNTEAFF.

The chain combines TRBV12-3 or TRBV12-4 with TRBJ2-2, with D uncertain. This CDR3 is built from 13 residues. Trimming stripped 1 base from V and 2 bases from J, with 2 bases between. The CDR3 reads CASSLGNTGELFF. CDR3 sequence (DNA): TGTGCCAGCAGTTTAGGAAACACCGGGGAGCTGTTTTTT.

Written as DNA, the CDR3 is TGTGCCAGCAGTTCAAACCGGGACGGGATTAACACCGGGGAGCTGTTTTTT. Amino acid sequence: CASSSNRDGINTGELFF. The gene calls are TRBV27 and TRBJ2-2; D might be TRBD1 or TRBD2, each matching 5 bases. Germline V gives CDR1 MNHEY, CDR2 SMNVEV (reference sequence). V was shortened by 4 bases and J by 2 bases, with 17 bases between the two germline ends. CDR3 length equals 17 residues.

CDR3 amino acids: CASSYVGQMNSPLHF. In nucleotides, the CDR3 is TGTGCCAGCAGTTACGTGGGACAGATGAATTCACCCCTCCACTTT. This rearrangement joins TRBV6-6 to TRBJ1-6; 7 bases agree with TRBD1. The CDR3 spans 15 residues. Germline trimming cut 2 bases from V and 7 bases from J; bases unmatched to any gene: 5. Germline values: CDR1 MNHNY, CDR2 SVGAGI (reference sequence).

J is TRBJ2-5 and V is TRBV6-5; D uncertain. There are 15 residues in the CDR3. V was pared by 6 bases and J by 0 bases, with 14 bases between. The V gene's germline CDR1 is MNHEY and CDR2 SVGAGI. In nucleotides, the CDR3 is TGTGCCAGCAGCTTATATTCGGACCACCAAGAGACCCAGTACTTC. It codes for CASSLYSDHQETQYF.

This clone was counted a single time. This chain links TRBV6-1 with TRBJ2-2; the D is unclear. Between the trimmed V and J ends, which lost 2 bases and 6 bases, there was a span of 10 bases. CDR1 is MNHNS, CDR2 SASEGT, per germline. CDR3 length equals 14 residues. CDR3 amino acids: CASSEPKGAGELFF. In nucleotides, the CDR3 is TGTGCCAGCAGTGAACCTAAGGGCGCCGGGGAGCTGTTTTTT.

V and J are TRBV3-1 (or the pseudogene TRBV3-2) and TRBJ2-3; 11 bases match TRBD2. The CDR3 consists of 17 residues. Germline assignment: CDR1 LGHDT and CDR2 YNNKEL (reference sequence). J was trimmed by 0 bases and V by 6 bases; bases with no gene match: 8. The CDR3 spells CASSNSGGGLSTDTQYF. In DNA, the CDR3 is TGTGCCAGCAGTAATAGCGGGGGGGGCCTTAGCACAGATACGCAGTATTTT.

As to this clone: This may arise from a read error, as a much more abundant clone is one base away. This same CDR3 is encoded by further DNA sequences in the sample. The chain has TRBV6-5 and TRBJ1-5; no clear D. The CDR3 is 13 amino acids. Germline V lookup: CDR1 MNHEY, CDR2 SVGAGI. DNA for the CDR3: TGTGCCAGCAGTTACTCCAGCAATCAGCCTCAGCATTTT. Amino acid sequence: CASSYSSNQPQHF.

This chain links TRBV6-1 with TRBJ2-5; TRBD2 might be the D (5 bases). Germline V lookup: CDR1 MNHNS, CDR2 SASEGT. This CDR3 region has 14 residues. Between the trimmed V and J ends, which lost 4 bases and 5 bases, there was a span of 14 bases. Written as DNA, the CDR3 is TGTGCCAGCAGTGGAGCTCGAAGCGGTGAGACCCAGTACTTC. It translates to CASSGARSGETQYF.

The rearrangement uses TRBV27 and TRBJ2-3; D remains unclear. Deletions cut 2 bases from V and 2 bases from J, with 11 bases between. Germline-derived CDR1 and CDR2 are MNHEY and SMNVEV (reference sequence). The CDR3 spans 15 residues. The chain's CDR3 is CASSLKLLPTDTQYF. For the CDR3, the DNA is TGTGCCAGCAGTTTAAAGTTACTACCCACAGATACGCAGTATTTT.

As concerns this clone: Sequence at one end of the junction differs from germline and may be a read error. V gene TRBV3-1 (or the pseudogene TRBV3-2) combines with J gene TRBJ2-1, with D unresolved. Germline lookup yields CDR1 LGHDT and CDR2 YNNKEL (reference sequence). This CDR3 comprises 13 residues. DNA for the CDR3: TGTGCCAACAGCCAAGGTCGGAACGGAGAGCAGTTCTTC. Its protein is CANSQGRNGEQFF.

The chain employs TRBV5-4 and TRBJ1-2, with 8 bases matching TRBD1. Germline CDR1 reads SGHNT; CDR2 reads YYREEE (reference sequence). The CDR3 extends over 18 amino acids. J was trimmed by 1 base and V by 4 bases; bases with no gene match: 15. CDR3 sequence reads: CASSDAGTGYFGNYGYTF. The CDR3, as DNA: TGTGCCAGCAGCGACGCCGGGACAGGTTATTTCGGTAACTATGGCTACACCTTC.

The rearrangement links TRBV7-8 to TRBJ1-5; a possible D gene is TRBD1 (6 bases). V was shortened by 5 bases and J by 6 bases, with 11 bases between the two germline ends. CDR1 SGHVS and CDR2 FQNEAQ come from the germline V gene. The CDR3 covers 13 residues. CDR3: CASSPDRSQPQHF. DNA of the CDR3: TGTGCCAGCAGCCCGGACAGAAGTCAGCCCCAGCATTTT. Drawing the rest from reference TRBV7-8 and TRBJ1-5, the complete variable domain is GAGVSQSPRYKVAKRGQDVALRCDPISGHVSLFWYQQALGQGPEFLTYFQNEAQLDKSGLPSDRFFAERPEGSVSTLKIQRTQQEDSAVYLCASSPDRSQPQHFGDGTRLSIL.

The chain recombines TRBV7-2 with TRBJ1-3; possible D gene TRBD1, 6 bases. The CDR3 is made up of 15 amino acids. From germline, CDR1 is SGHTA and CDR2 FQGNSA. Trimming removed 2 bases at V and 4 bases at J, with 12 bases between. The chain's CDR3 is CASSLSTGRGNTIYF. In nucleotides, the CDR3 is TGTGCCAGCAGCTTATCCACAGGGAGGGGAAACACCATATATTTT.